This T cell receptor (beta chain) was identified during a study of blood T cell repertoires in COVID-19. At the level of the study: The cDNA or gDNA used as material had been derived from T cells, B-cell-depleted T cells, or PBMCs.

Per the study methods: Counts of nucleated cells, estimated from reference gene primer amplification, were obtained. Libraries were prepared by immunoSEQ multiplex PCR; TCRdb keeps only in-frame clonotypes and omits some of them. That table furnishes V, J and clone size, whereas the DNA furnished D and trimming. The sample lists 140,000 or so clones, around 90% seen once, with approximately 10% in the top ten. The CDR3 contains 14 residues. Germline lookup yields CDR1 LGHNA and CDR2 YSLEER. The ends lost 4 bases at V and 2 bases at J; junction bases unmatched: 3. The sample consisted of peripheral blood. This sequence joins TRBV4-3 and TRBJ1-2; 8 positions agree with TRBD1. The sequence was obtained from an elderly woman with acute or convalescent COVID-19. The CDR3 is CASSPDRGNYGYTF. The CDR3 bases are TGCGCCAGCAGCCCCGACAGGGGAAACTATGGCTACACCTTC.